Sequencing of this TCR beta chain was carried out in a study of CD8+CD57+ T cells in acquired aplastic anemia. Study information: Sorted cells (CD4+ and CD8+) yielded DNA amounts that averaged approximately 3.2 ug. Notes on the study in general: In common between the patients and the controls were some 29 CD8+ CDR3 sequences. Statistical testing detected no significant gap in CD8+ Simpson's diversity between patients and controls.

Profiling that covered TCR beta VDJ and CDR3 relied on genomic DNA as its template. TCRdb re-called the reads with MiXCR, one entry per CDR3 protein. The table records under 350,000 distinct CDR3 sequences, 45% to 65% of them present only once. For sequencing, patients were chosen who had shown expansion of CD8+CD57+ cells by flow cytometry. In all patients, the disease was severe acquired aplastic anemia. About this clonotype: What it binds is unknown.

Sequencing used sorted CD4+, CD8+, or CD8+CD57+ T cells (not recorded which) from PBMCs. The receptor was derived from a human donor with aplastic anemia.

The CDR3 reads CSARDGGKNSNQPQHF. CDR3 in DNA: TGCAGTGCTAGAGATGGGGGGAAGAATAGCAATCAGCCCCAGCATTTT. The chain employs TRBV20-1 and TRBJ1-5, with TRBD1 as a possible D gene (5 bases). The CDR3 is 16 residues long. Deletions cut 0 bases from V and 0 bases from J, with 12 bases between. The V gene's germline CDR1 is DFQATT and CDR2 SNEGSKA (reference sequence).